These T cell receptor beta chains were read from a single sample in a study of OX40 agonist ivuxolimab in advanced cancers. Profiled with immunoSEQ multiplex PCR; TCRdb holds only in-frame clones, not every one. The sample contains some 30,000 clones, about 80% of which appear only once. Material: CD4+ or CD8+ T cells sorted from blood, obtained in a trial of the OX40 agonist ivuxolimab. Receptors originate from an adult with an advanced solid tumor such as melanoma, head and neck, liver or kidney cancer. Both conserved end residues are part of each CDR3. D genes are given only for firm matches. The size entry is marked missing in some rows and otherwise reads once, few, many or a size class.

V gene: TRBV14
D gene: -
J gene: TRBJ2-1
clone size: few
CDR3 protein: CASSHPGTVGINEQFF
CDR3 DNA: TGTGCCAGCAGCCATCCTGGGACGGTTGGTATCAATGAGCAGTTCTTC

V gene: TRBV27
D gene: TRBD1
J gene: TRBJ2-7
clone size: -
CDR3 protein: CASRPTGSYEQYF
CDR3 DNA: TGTGCCAGTCGCCCGACAGGGTCCTACGAGCAGTACTTC

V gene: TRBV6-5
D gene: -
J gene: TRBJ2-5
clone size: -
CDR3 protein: CASSTGTRAVETQYF
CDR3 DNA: TGTGCCAGCAGTACCGGGACAAGGGCCGTGGAGACCCAGTACTTC

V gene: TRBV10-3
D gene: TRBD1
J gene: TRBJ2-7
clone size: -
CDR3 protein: CAIKPEQGARGYYEQYF
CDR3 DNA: TGTGCCATCAAACCCGAGCAGGGGGCGCGCGGGTACTACGAGCAGTACTTC

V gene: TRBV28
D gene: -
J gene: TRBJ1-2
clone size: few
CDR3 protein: CASSPPTNYGYTF
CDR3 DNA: TGTGCCAGCAGTCCCCCCACTAATTATGGCTACACCTTC

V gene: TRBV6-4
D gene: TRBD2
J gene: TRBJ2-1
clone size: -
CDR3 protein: CASSDSAGAGGLSEQFF
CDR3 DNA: TGTGCCAGCAGTGACTCGGCCGGAGCGGGGGGGCTAAGTGAGCAGTTCTTC

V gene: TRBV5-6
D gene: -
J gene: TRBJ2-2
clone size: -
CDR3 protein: CASSRERDNGNTGELFF
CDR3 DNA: TGTGCCAGCAGCCGGGAAAGGGACAACGGGAACACCGGGGAGCTGTTTTTT

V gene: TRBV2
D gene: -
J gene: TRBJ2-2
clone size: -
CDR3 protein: CASIYSSNTGELFF
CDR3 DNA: TGTGCCAGCATTTACAGTTCAAACACCGGGGAGCTGTTTTTT

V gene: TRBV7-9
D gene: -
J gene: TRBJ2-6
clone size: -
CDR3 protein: CASSSTGDPNVLTF
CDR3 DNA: TGTGCCAGCAGCTCGACAGGAGATCCAAACGTCCTGACTTTC

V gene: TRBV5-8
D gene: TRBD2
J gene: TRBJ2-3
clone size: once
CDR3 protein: CASSPGGRLDTQYF
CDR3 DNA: TGTGCCAGCAGCCCGGGGGGGCGATTAGATACGCAGTATTTT

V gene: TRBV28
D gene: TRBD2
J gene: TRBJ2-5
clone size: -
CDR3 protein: CASSLAGGDETQYF
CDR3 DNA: TGTGCCAGCAGTCTAGCGGGGGGGGACGAGACCCAGTACTTC

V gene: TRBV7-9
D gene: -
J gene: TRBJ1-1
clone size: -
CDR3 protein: CASTDRGYTEAFF
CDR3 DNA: TGTGCCAGCACCGACAGAGGGTACACTGAAGCTTTCTTT

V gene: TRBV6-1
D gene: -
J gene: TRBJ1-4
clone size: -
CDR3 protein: CASSEIGNEKLFF
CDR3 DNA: TGTGCCAGCAGTGAAATCGGAAATGAAAAACTGTTTTTT

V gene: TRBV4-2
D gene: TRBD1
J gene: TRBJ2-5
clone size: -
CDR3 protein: CASSQGQGHQETQYF
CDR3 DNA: TGTGCCAGCAGCCAGGGACAGGGGCATCAAGAGACCCAGTACTTC

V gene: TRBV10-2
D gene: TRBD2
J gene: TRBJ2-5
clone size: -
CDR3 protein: CASSERAGLRETQYF
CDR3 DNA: TGCGCCAGCAGTGAACGAGCGGGGCTACGAGAGACCCAGTACTTC

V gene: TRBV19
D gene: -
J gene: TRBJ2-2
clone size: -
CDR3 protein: CATGPTNTGELFF
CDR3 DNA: TGTGCCACGGGACCGACGAACACCGGGGAGCTGTTTTTT

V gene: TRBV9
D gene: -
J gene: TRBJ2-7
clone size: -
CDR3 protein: CASSPTETMGIYEQYF
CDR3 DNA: TGTGCCAGCAGCCCCACTGAAACAATGGGTATCTACGAGCAGTACTTC

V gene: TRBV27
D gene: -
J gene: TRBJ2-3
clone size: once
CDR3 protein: CASSWPGTDTQYF
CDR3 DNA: TGTGCCAGCAGTTGGCCTGGCACAGATACGCAGTATTTT

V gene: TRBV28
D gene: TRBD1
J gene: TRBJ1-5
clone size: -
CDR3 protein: CASSLRTGISSNSNQPQHF
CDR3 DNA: TGTGCCAGCAGTTTACGGACAGGCATTAGTTCTAATAGCAATCAGCCCCAGCATTTT

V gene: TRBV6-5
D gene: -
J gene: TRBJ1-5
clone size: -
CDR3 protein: CASSRYSNQPQHF
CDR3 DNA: TGTGCCAGCAGTCGGTATAGCAATCAGCCCCAGCATTTT

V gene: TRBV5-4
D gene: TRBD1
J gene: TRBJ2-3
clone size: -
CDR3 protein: CASSYGQASTDTQYF
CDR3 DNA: TGTGCCAGCAGTTACGGACAGGCTAGCACAGATACGCAGTATTTT

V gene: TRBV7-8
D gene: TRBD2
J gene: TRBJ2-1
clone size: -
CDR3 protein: CASSTHYSGGPYNEQFF
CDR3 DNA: TGTGCCAGCAGCACCCATTATAGCGGGGGGCCTTACAATGAGCAGTTCTTC

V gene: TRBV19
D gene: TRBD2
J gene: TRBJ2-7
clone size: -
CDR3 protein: CASSPLAGSFNEQYF
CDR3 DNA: TGTGCCAGTAGCCCACTAGCGGGTTCCTTCAACGAGCAGTACTTC

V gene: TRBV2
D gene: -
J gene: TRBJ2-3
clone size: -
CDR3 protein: CASTVASGFTDTQYF
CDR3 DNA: TGTGCCAGCACTGTGGCCAGCGGATTCACAGATACGCAGTATTTT

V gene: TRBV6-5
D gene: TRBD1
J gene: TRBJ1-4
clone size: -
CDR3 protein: CASRDGQDGEKLFF
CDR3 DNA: TGTGCCAGCAGGGACGGACAGGACGGCGAAAAACTGTTTTTT

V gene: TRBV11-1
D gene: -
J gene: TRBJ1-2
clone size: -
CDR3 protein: CASSRETDYYGYTF
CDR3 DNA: TGTGCCAGCAGCAGGGAGACAGATTACTATGGCTACACCTTC

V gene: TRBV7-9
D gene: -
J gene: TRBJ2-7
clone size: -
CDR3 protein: CASSLAGGTYEQYF
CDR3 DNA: TGTGCCAGCAGCTTAGCAGGCGGTACCTACGAGCAGTACTTC

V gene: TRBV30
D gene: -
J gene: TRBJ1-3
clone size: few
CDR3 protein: CAWSSTRDTIYF
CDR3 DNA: TGTGCCTGGAGTAGTACCAGGGACACCATATATTTT

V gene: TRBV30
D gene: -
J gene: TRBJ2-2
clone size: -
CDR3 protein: CAGGGVISTGELFF
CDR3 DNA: TGTGCCGGTGGAGGGGTTATAAGTACCGGGGAGCTGTTTTTT

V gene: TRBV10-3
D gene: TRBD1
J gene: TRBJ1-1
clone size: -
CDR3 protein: CAISESGTGNTEAFF
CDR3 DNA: TGTGCCATCAGTGAGTCCGGGACAGGGAACACTGAAGCTTTCTTT

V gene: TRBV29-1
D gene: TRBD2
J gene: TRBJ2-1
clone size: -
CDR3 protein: CSVVLSGGIYNEQFF
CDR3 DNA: TGCAGCGTCGTCCTCAGCGGGGGAATCTACAATGAGCAGTTCTTC

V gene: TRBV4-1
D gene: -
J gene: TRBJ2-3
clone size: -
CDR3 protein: CASSHSADDTQYF
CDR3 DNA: TGCGCCAGCAGCCACTCGGCGGACGATACGCAGTATTTT

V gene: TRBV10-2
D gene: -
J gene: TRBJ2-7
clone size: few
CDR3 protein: CASSESRLSYEQYF
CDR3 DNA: TGCGCCAGCAGTGAGAGCAGGCTCTCCTACGAGCAGTACTTC

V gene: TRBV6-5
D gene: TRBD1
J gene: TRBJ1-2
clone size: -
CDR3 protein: CASNSGQVNGYTF
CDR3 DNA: TGTGCCAGCAACTCTGGACAGGTGAATGGCTACACCTTC

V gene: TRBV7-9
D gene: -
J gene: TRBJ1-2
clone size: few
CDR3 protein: CATAPTGTEANYGYTF
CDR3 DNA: TGTGCCACAGCCCCTACAGGGACGGAGGCTAACTATGGCTACACCTTC

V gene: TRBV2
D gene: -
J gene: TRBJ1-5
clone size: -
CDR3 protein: CASSEGRRVNQPQHF
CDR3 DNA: TGTGCCAGCAGTGAAGGTCGCAGGGTCAATCAGCCCCAGCATTTT

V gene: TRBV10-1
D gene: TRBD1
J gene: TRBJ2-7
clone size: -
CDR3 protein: CASSESGTAYEQYF
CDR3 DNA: TGCGCCAGCAGTGAGTCCGGGACAGCCTACGAGCAGTACTTC

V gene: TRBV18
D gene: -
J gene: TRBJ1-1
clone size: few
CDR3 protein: CASSPGGLGVDAFF
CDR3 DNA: TGTGCCAGCTCCCCCGGGGGGCTAGGTGTTGATGCTTTCTTT

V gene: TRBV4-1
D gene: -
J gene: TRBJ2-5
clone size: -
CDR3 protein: CASSQDRTLTVPQGGQYF
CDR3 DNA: TGCGCCAGCAGCCAAGATCGAACCCTGACCGTACCGCAAGGAGGCCAGTACTTC